These T cell receptor beta chains were read from a single sample in a study of cytomegalovirus exposure and HLA in healthy donors. The data were produced by immunoSEQ multiplex PCR, yet TCRdb's version contains in-frame clones alone and is incomplete. The table has fewer than 250,000 clones, approximately 87% seen once. The sequenced sample was PBMCs. The receptors were sampled from a human donor in good health. Each CDR3 is given without its conserved first and last residue.

V gene,J gene,CDR3 protein
TRBV10-3,TRBJ2-1,AITSDRAYNEQF
TRBV6-6,TRBJ2-3,ASSPNSGRGTDTQY
TRBV4-2,TRBJ2-5,ASSQGRGLAVQETQY
TRBV5-4,TRBJ2-1,ASSLGLRTGRSNEQF
TRBV23-1,TRBJ1-5,ASIHDRQYRPTNSNQPQH
TRBV6-6,TRBJ2-5,ASSLNRGETQY
TRBV30,TRBJ2-3,AWNQPGIAGRYTQY
TRBV19,TRBJ2-7,ASSVGTGLSEQY
TRBV9,TRBJ2-3,ASSVGNGPLTDTQY
TRBV5-1,TRBJ2-1,ASSLLAGGQGEQF
TRBV4-1,TRBJ2-2,ASSLSGTSDGTGELF
TRBV4-2,TRBJ1-2,ASSQETGTGSYGYT
TRBV9,TRBJ2-3,ASSVEPHAGDTQY
TRBV18,TRBJ2-2,ASSSTLAQLGELF
TRBV6-6,TRBJ1-2,ASSYSTSVNYGYT
TRBV4-1,TRBJ1-1,ASSQGSLLVGGVNTEAF
TRBV4-2,TRBJ1-6,ASSQGTGLPLH
TRBV19,TRBJ1-2,ASSMHRTGNGYT
TRBV6-4,TRBJ2-1,ASSNQGQGRANEQF
TRBV19,TRBJ1-5,ASSDPGARNQPQH
TRBV12-5,TRBJ2-5,ASGFATSAYQETQY
TRBV28,TRBJ1-3,ASTSQGRGNTIY
TRBV5-1,TRBJ2-4,ASSGGPGGMVKNIQY
TRBV4-3,TRBJ2-5,ASSQDQGRETQY
TRBV5-1,TRBJ2-7,ASSLTAGLEGEQY
TRBV27,TRBJ1-4,ASSLDRSYEKLF
TRBV12-5,TRBJ1-6,ASGSGSYNSPLH
TRBV19,TRBJ2-2,ASSSGTSGTGAGELF
TRBV6-5,TRBJ2-7,ASSSALAGGPYEQY
TRBV7-6,TRBJ2-1,ASSHSTYPSYNEQF
TRBV28,TRBJ2-7,ASSLTAGWVNEQY
TRBV7-9,TRBJ2-1,ASSSPGQSLYNEQF
TRBV6-5,TRBJ2-7,ASSYSDRSYEQY
TRBV4-2,-,ASSQEGTSGVNEQY
TRBV19,TRBJ1-5,ASSTSGGGSNQPQH
TRBV29-1,TRBJ2-1,SVEDRAGAISYNEQF
TRBV28,TRBJ1-2,ASSLSGGTSFGYT
TRBV5-1,TRBJ2-1,ASSLPLSSAGNEQF
TRBV19,TRBJ2-1,ASSISPLFLAGGPVVNNEQF
TRBV30,TRBJ2-3,AWSPSTDTQY
TRBV28,TRBJ1-2,ASSLRSGYT
TRBV30,TRBJ1-2,AWSRQLYT
TRBV27,TRBJ1-1,ASSLSGLPRDTEAF
TRBV7-9,TRBJ1-2,ASSSNPKTKNYGYT
TRBV6-5,TRBJ2-3,ASSFGRGQTDTQY
TRBV30,TRBJ1-2,AWRYTGGGGYT